This record concerns one T cell receptor (beta chain) sequence. Per the study methods: Estimates of nucleated cell counts were drawn from the amplification of reference gene primers. Profiling relied on immunoSEQ multiplex PCR, and the TCRdb table lists in-frame clones only, not all of them. Clone size and the V and J calls come from that table; the DNA yielded D and trimming. Of over 95,000 clones listed, 75% to 90% are singletons. The entry originates in a study of blood T cell repertoires in COVID-19. In the study overall: COVID-19 samples collected from the United States, Italy and Spain covered acute and convalescent phases. The cDNA or gDNA used as material had been derived from T cells, B-cell-depleted T cells, or PBMCs.

Per germline, CDR1 GTSNPN and CDR2 SVGIG (reference sequence). The CDR3 has 13 residues. Trimming shortened V by 6 bases and J by 8 bases, and 16 bases separated the two germline ends. This sequence joins TRBV30 and TRBJ1-4; D call uncertain. Source material: peripheral blood. The TCR sequence derives from a woman aged 45 to 65 with acute or convalescent COVID-19. For the CDR3, the DNA is TGTGCCTGCGTTTGGGTCAACGGGGAAAAACTGTTTTTT. Amino acid sequence: CACVWVNGEKLFF.